A selection of T cell receptor beta chains follows, all from one sample in a study of T cell clones after liver transplantation. The data were produced by immunoSEQ multiplex PCR, yet TCRdb's version contains in-frame clones alone and is incomplete. The repertoire includes tens of thousands of clones, more than 70% of them detected once, and 8% to 10% sits in the top ten. The sample was CD4+ T cells from blood, taken at the 22-month timepoint. Receptors originate from a human patient who received a liver transplant. Some T cells may originate from the graft donor. CDR3s include the opening cysteine and the closing phenylalanine or tryptophan.

j_gene: TRBJ1-6; v_gene: TRBV28; CDR3aa: CATLVSGEYSPLHF
j_gene: TRBJ2-7; v_gene: TRBV5-1; CDR3aa: CASSLARGREQYF
j_gene: TRBJ1-1; v_gene: TRBV5-4; CDR3aa: CASSPERTMNTEAFF
j_gene: TRBJ1-5; v_gene: TRBV19; CDR3aa: CASAKQGSGQPQHF
j_gene: TRBJ1-5; v_gene: TRBV21-1; CDR3aa: CASSLRGTAGSNQPQHF
j_gene: TRBJ1-5; v_gene: TRBV2; CDR3aa: CASSGGSQRPQHF
j_gene: TRBJ2-1; v_gene: TRBV7-9; CDR3aa: CASSLGQYNEQFF
j_gene: TRBJ1-5; v_gene: TRBV19; CDR3aa: CASTQTAEGPQHF
j_gene: TRBJ1-1; v_gene: TRBV11-2; CDR3aa: CASSFEEKAFF
j_gene: TRBJ1-2; v_gene: TRBV2; CDR3aa: CASTPGLRGLVGYTF
j_gene: TRBJ1-5; v_gene: TRBV11-2; CDR3aa: CASSGPGTGNQPQHF
j_gene: TRBJ2-1; v_gene: TRBV11-2; CDR3aa: CASSPDRESEQFF
j_gene: TRBJ2-7; v_gene: TRBV10-2; CDR3aa: CASNRDRSSYEQYF
j_gene: TRBJ2-1; v_gene: TRBV5-4; CDR3aa: CASSFGGPSSYNEQFF
j_gene: TRBJ2-7; v_gene: TRBV19; CDR3aa: CASNDRGSDEQYF
j_gene: TRBJ2-1; v_gene: TRBV4-2; CDR3aa: CASRVTGEAYNEQFF
j_gene: TRBJ2-6; v_gene: TRBV30; CDR3aa: CAVGGQITGANVLTF
j_gene: TRBJ2-1; v_gene: TRBV12-5; CDR3aa: CASGKTSGGRNEQFF
j_gene: TRBJ1-2; v_gene: TRBV10-3; CDR3aa: CAISESGRKYGYTF
j_gene: TRBJ1-5; v_gene: TRBV28; CDR3aa: CASSPRGGEYNQPQHF
j_gene: TRBJ2-1; v_gene: TRBV7-8; CDR3aa: CASSLWRDEQFF
j_gene: TRBJ2-7; v_gene: TRBV4-1; CDR3aa: CASSQDITGQGYYEQYF
j_gene: TRBJ1-2; v_gene: TRBV2; CDR3aa: CASIRGGAGYGYTF
j_gene: TRBJ2-7; v_gene: TRBV7-2; CDR3aa: CASSLASGRGAYEQYF
j_gene: TRBJ2-7; v_gene: TRBV19; CDR3aa: CASSMGAAPAYEQYF
j_gene: TRBJ1-1; v_gene: TRBV27; CDR3aa: CASRPGNQNTEAFF
j_gene: TRBJ2-2; v_gene: TRBV5-6; CDR3aa: CASSRGPGELFF
j_gene: TRBJ2-3; v_gene: TRBV7-9; CDR3aa: CAFPGLAGADTQYF
j_gene: TRBJ1-4; v_gene: TRBV7-9; CDR3aa: CASSLEIGTELNEKLFF
j_gene: TRBJ1-2; v_gene: TRBV5-8; CDR3aa: CASRRGYDYGYTF
j_gene: TRBJ1-4; v_gene: TRBV2; CDR3aa: CASSETDEKLFF
j_gene: TRBJ2-3; v_gene: TRBV10-3; CDR3aa: CAISGTQTSTDTQYF
j_gene: TRBJ2-7; v_gene: TRBV6-6; CDR3aa: CASSRGRQYEQYF
j_gene: TRBJ1-2; v_gene: TRBV10-2; CDR3aa: CASSASLGRNNYGYTF
j_gene: TRBJ2-1; v_gene: TRBV28; CDR3aa: CASLGEGQEYEQFF
j_gene: TRBJ2-3; v_gene: TRBV28; CDR3aa: CASRMTGDTDTQYF
j_gene: TRBJ1-3; v_gene: TRBV7-6; CDR3aa: CASSLEGRGNTIYF
j_gene: TRBJ2-7; v_gene: TRBV5-1; CDR3aa: CASSPSGGTAGVGEQYF
j_gene: TRBJ1-2; v_gene: TRBV6-5; CDR3aa: CASSTRYGYTF
j_gene: TRBJ1-1; v_gene: TRBV28; CDR3aa: CASSPRGDTEAFF
j_gene: TRBJ1-5; v_gene: TRBV30; CDR3aa: CAWSPGQGPGQPQHF
j_gene: TRBJ1-5; v_gene: TRBV6-1; CDR3aa: CASRDPNRNQPQHF
j_gene: TRBJ2-5; v_gene: TRBV29-1; CDR3aa: CSVFDRAYQETQYF
j_gene: TRBJ2-7; v_gene: TRBV6-6; CDR3aa: CASRRTGSYEQYF
j_gene: TRBJ1-2; v_gene: TRBV25-1; CDR3aa: CASTIDQAYGYTF
j_gene: TRBJ1-4; v_gene: TRBV9; CDR3aa: CASSGDRGPEKLFF